This is a list of T cell receptor beta chains from one sample in a study of blood T cell repertoires in COVID-19. This table comes from immunoSEQ multiplex PCR, and its TCRdb copy is limited to in-frame clones, with some not included. Of 140,000 to 150,000 clones detected, about 80% appear once; the ten largest clones hold more than 40%. The sample was peripheral blood. These receptor sequences come from a human donor in a cohort sampled during active COVID-19. CDR3s include the opening cysteine and the closing phenylalanine or tryptophan. Fields, in order: CDR3 protein, CDR3 DNA, D gene, J gene, clone size, V gene. A D gene is named only where the DNA matches it firmly. Where a row states a size, it is once, few, many or the class of an expanded clone; other rows omit it.

CASSDRTSGITDTQYF TGTGCCAGCAGCGATCGGACTAGCGGGATTACAGATACGCAGTATTTT TRBD2 TRBJ2-3 once TRBV9
CASSSASQGTYEQYF TGTGCCAGCAGTTCTGCATCACAGGGAACCTACGAGCAGTACTTC NA TRBJ2-7 NA TRBV6-5
CATRSTGGYDNEQFF TGTGCCACCAGGAGTACGGGGGGTTACGACAATGAGCAGTTCTTC TRBD2 TRBJ2-1 NA TRBV24-1
CASSFREETQYF TGTGCCAGCAGCTTTCGGGAGGAGACCCAGTACTTC NA TRBJ2-5 NA TRBV7-2
CASRGGKNSPLHF TGCGCCAGCAGGGGGGGAAAGAATTCACCCCTCCACTTT NA TRBJ1-6 NA TRBV23-1
CATRGYSNQPQHF TGTGCCACCAGGGGCTATAGCAATCAGCCCCAGCATTTT NA TRBJ1-5 few TRBV27
CASSRGYEQFF TGTGCCAGCAGCCGGGGCTATGAGCAGTTCTTC NA TRBJ2-1 NA TRBV3-1/TRBV3-2
CAIRPGGTGELFF TGTGCCATCAGGCCGGGGGGCACCGGGGAGCTGTTTTTT TRBD2 TRBJ2-2 NA TRBV10-3
CASSLRGSLYEQYF TGTGCCAGCAGTCTTCGCGGATCCCTCTACGAGCAGTACTTC NA TRBJ2-7 NA TRBV6-2/TRBV6-3
CASSFAGAGNEQFF TGCGCCAGCAGCTTCGCGGGAGCCGGTAATGAGCAGTTCTTC TRBD2 TRBJ2-1 NA TRBV5-1
CAISPTGVYGYTF TGTGCCATCAGTCCGACAGGGGTCTATGGCTACACCTTC TRBD1 TRBJ1-2 NA TRBV10-3
CASTPRAGLAGPGANVLTF TGTGCCAGCACCCCAAGGGCGGGACTAGCGGGGCCTGGGGCCAACGTCCTGACTTTC TRBD2 TRBJ2-6 NA TRBV6-2/TRBV6-3
CAWRGGVNTEAFF TGTGCCTGGAGAGGAGGGGTTAATACTGAAGCTTTCTTT NA TRBJ1-1 once TRBV30
CASSENQGAISNQPQHF TGTGCCAGTAGTGAAAACCAGGGGGCTATCAGCAATCAGCCCCAGCATTTT TRBD1 TRBJ1-5 NA TRBV19
CASSGSGNTIYF TGTGCCAGCTCCGGCTCTGGAAACACCATATATTTT NA TRBJ1-3 NA TRBV6-5
CASKPLTGEVGYTF TGTGCCAGTAAGCCGCTCACAGGGGAGGTCGGCTACACCTTC TRBD1 TRBJ1-2 NA TRBV19
CASRLHGQETQYF TGCGCCAGCAGGTTACATGGCCAAGAGACCCAGTACTTC NA TRBJ2-5 NA TRBV5-1
CASSQGSGQGGEKLFF TGCGCCAGCAGCCAAGGTTCGGGACAGGGGGGAGAAAAACTGTTTTTT TRBD1 TRBJ1-4 NA TRBV4-1
CASSMGPQGTSTDTQYF TGTGCCAGTAGTATGGGCCCACAGGGAACTAGCACAGATACGCAGTATTTT NA TRBJ2-3 NA TRBV19
CSVGQTSGNTIYF TGCAGCGTAGGACAGACCTCTGGAAACACCATATATTTT NA TRBJ1-3 NA TRBV29-1
CASSFERFGYTF TGTGCCAGCAGCTTCGAGAGATTTGGCTACACCTTC NA TRBJ1-2 NA TRBV7-9
CASSYGQFSEKLFF TGTGCCAGCAGTTATGGACAGTTCTCTGAAAAACTGTTTTTT NA TRBJ1-4 NA TRBV2
CASSNRSVEGYTF TGTGCCAGCAGCAACAGATCGGTGGAGGGCTACACCTTC NA TRBJ1-2 once TRBV21-1
CASSVDLGGTQYF TGTGCCAGCAGCGTGGACCTGGGGGGGACCCAGTACTTC NA TRBJ2-5 NA TRBV9
CAWTLERQGTEAFF TGTGCCTGGACCCTAGAGAGACAGGGGACTGAAGCTTTCTTT TRBD1 TRBJ1-1 NA TRBV30
CASSDGGNQPQHF TGTGCCAGCAGTGACGGGGGAAATCAGCCCCAGCATTTT NA TRBJ1-5 NA TRBV6-1
CASSYTGTSGTIQYF TGCGCCAGCAGCTACACCGGGACTAGCGGGACTATTCAGTACTTC TRBD2 TRBJ2-4 NA TRBV5-1
CASSSPGLALYEQFF TGTGCCAGCAGCTCCCCGGGACTAGCGTTGTATGAGCAGTTCTTC TRBD2 TRBJ2-1 few TRBV7-2
CASSAGTVSYNEQFF TGTGCCAGCAGCGCAGGGACAGTGAGTTACAATGAGCAGTTCTTC TRBD1 TRBJ2-1 NA TRBV7-9
CASSPGDQKGTEAFF TGTGCCAGCAGCCCGGGAGACCAAAAGGGGACTGAAGCTTTCTTT NA TRBJ1-1 NA TRBV4-2
CAGSTGRVDTGELFF TGTGCCGGATCTACGGGCAGGGTAGACACCGGGGAGCTGTTTTTT NA TRBJ2-2 NA TRBV6-5
CASSLAGYTGELFF TGTGCCAGCAGCTTAGCGGGATATACCGGGGAGCTGTTTTTT TRBD2 TRBJ2-2 once TRBV5-6
CASSLIGGGDNYGYTF TGTGCCAGCAGCTTGATTGGTGGGGGGGATAACTATGGCTACACCTTC NA TRBJ1-2 NA TRBV7-8
CASSFESVYNEQFF TGTGCCAGCAGTTTTGAGAGCGTCTACAATGAGCAGTTCTTC NA TRBJ2-1 NA TRBV28
CASSLGVGASTGELFF TGTGCCAGCAGCTTAGGGGTGGGAGCGTCGACCGGGGAGCTGTTTTTT NA TRBJ2-2 NA TRBV11-2
CASSLYSGRAFGEQFF TGTGCCAGCAGCTTATATAGCGGGAGGGCCTTTGGGGAGCAGTTCTTC TRBD2 TRBJ2-1 NA TRBV7-2
CAWGQGKLPQHF TGTGCCTGGGGACAGGGCAAACTGCCCCAGCATTTT TRBD1 TRBJ1-5 NA TRBV30
CASSLGTGGVYEQYF TGCGCCAGCAGCTTGGGGACAGGGGGAGTTTACGAGCAGTACTTC TRBD1 TRBJ2-7 NA TRBV5-1
CASSPLDRGTEAFF TGTGCCAGCTCACCACTTGACAGGGGGACTGAAGCTTTCTTT TRBD1 TRBJ1-1 NA TRBV18
CASSWRDEQFF TGTGCCAGCAGTTGGAGAGATGAGCAGTTCTTC NA TRBJ2-1 NA TRBV6-2/TRBV6-3
CASSLGLLTDTQYF TGTGCCAGCAGCTTAGGACTACTGACAGATACGCAGTATTTT NA TRBJ2-3 few TRBV11-2
CASSRLAGGYNEQFF TGTGCCAGCAGCCGACTAGCGGGAGGCTACAATGAGCAGTTCTTC TRBD2 TRBJ2-1 NA TRBV11-3
CASSPRVQGISYEQYF TGTGCCAGCAGTCCTCGGGTACAGGGGATCTCCTACGAGCAGTACTTC TRBD1 TRBJ2-7 NA TRBV5-5
CASSVGDRLNYGYTF TGTGCCAGCAGCGTAGGAGACAGACTTAACTATGGCTACACCTTC NA TRBJ1-2 NA TRBV9
CASSSPSTSGRRTYEQYF TGTGCCAGCAGCTCGCCGAGCACTAGCGGGCGAAGAACCTACGAGCAGTACTTC TRBD2 TRBJ2-7 NA TRBV6-2/TRBV6-3
CASSTGDRALYGYTF TGTGCCAGTAGTACCGGCGACAGGGCCCTCTATGGCTACACCTTC TRBD1 TRBJ1-2 NA TRBV19
CASSPDMTGYRRGYTF TGCGCCAGCAGCCCCGATATGACAGGTTACAGGCGCGGCTACACCTTC NA TRBJ1-2 NA TRBV4-1
CASSGTGLMGNQPQHF TGTGCCAGCAGCGGCACAGGGTTGATGGGCAATCAGCCCCAGCATTTT NA TRBJ1-5 NA TRBV6-6
CASSLGLAGTGELFF TGTGCCAGCAGCTTGGGCCTAGCTGGGACCGGGGAGCTGTTTTTT NA TRBJ2-2 NA TRBV5-4